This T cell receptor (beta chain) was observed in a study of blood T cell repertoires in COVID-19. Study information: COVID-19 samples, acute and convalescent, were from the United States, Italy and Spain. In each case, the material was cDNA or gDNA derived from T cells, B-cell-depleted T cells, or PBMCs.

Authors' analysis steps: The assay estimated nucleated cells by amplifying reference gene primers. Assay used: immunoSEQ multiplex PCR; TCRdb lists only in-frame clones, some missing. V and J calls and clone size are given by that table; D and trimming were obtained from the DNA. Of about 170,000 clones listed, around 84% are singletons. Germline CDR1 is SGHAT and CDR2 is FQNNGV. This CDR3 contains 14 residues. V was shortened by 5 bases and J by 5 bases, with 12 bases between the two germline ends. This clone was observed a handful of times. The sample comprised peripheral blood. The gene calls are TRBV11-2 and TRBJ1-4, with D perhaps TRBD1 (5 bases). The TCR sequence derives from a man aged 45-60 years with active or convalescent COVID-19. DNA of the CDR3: TGTGCCAGCAGCCGGGCAGGGTTCAATGAAAAACTGTTTTTT. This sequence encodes CASSRAGFNEKLFF.